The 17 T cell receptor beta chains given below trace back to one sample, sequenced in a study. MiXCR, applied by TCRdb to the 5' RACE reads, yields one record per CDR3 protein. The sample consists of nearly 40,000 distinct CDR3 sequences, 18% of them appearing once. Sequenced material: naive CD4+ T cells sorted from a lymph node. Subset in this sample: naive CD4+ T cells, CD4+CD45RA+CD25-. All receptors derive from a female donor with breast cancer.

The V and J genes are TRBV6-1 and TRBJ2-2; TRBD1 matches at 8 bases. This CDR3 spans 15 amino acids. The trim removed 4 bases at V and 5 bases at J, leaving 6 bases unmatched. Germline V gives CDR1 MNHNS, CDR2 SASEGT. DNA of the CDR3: TGTGCCAGCAGTGCCCGGACAGGGCGAACCGGGGAGCTGTTTTTT. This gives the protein CASSARTGRTGELFF.

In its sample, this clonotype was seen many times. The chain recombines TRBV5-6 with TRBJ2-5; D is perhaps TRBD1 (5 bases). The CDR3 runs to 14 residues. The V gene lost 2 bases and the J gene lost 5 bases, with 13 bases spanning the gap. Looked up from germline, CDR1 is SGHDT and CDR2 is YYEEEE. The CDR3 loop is CASSFAQGRETQYF. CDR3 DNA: TGTGCCAGCAGCTTCGCTCAGGGTAGGGAGACCCAGTACTTC.

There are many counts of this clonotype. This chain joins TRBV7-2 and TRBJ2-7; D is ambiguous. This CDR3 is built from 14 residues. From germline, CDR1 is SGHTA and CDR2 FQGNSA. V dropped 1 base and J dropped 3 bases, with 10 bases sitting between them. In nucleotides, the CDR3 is TGTGCCAGCAGCTTAGGGTCGCCGAGCTACGAGCAGTACTTC. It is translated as CASSLGSPSYEQYF.

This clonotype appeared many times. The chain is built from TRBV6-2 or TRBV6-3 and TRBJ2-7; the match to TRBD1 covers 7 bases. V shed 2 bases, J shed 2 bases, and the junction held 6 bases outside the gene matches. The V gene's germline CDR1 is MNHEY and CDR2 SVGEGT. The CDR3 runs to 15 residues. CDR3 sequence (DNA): TGTGCCAGCAGTTACCCTCGGGACAGTGCCTACGAGCAGTACTTC. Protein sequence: CASSYPRDSAYEQYF.

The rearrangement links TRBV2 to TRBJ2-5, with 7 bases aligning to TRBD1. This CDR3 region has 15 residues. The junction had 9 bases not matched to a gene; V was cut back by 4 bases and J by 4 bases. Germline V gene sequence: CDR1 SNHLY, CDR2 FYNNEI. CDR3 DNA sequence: TGTGCCAGCAGTGGACTGGAAGGACAGGTAGAGACCCAGTACTTC. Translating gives CASSGLEGQVETQYF.

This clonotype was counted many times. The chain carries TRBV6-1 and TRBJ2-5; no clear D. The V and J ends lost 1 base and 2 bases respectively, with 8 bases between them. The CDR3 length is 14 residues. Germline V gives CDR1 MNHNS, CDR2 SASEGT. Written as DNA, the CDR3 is TGTGCCAGCAGTGAAGGGGGTAATCAAGAGACCCAGTACTTC. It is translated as CASSEGGNQETQYF.

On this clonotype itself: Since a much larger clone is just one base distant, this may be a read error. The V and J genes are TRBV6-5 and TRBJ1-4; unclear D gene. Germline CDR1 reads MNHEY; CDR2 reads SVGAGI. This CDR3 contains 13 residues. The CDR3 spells CASSSGQVGKPFF. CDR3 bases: TGTGCCAGCAGTTCTGGGCAGGTGGGAAAACCGTTTTTT.

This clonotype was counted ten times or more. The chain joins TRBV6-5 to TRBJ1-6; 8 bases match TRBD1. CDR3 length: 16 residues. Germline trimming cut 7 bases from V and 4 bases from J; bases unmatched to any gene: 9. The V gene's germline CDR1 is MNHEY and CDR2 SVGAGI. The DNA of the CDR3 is TGTGCCAGCACTCCAGGGGGCGGGGGTTATAATTCACCCCTCCACTTT. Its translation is CASTPGGGGYNSPLHF.

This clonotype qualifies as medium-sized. CDR3 in DNA: TGCGCCAGCAGCTTGGGGACAGGGGGAGACTACACTGAAGCTTTCTTT. Its translation: CASSLGTGGDYTEAFF. This chain uses TRBV5-1 with TRBJ1-1; 10 nucleotides line up with TRBD1. The CDR3 sequence is 16 residues long. CDR1 is SGHRS and CDR2 is YFSETQ in the germline V gene. V shed 0 bases, J shed 3 bases, and the junction held 5 bases outside the gene matches.

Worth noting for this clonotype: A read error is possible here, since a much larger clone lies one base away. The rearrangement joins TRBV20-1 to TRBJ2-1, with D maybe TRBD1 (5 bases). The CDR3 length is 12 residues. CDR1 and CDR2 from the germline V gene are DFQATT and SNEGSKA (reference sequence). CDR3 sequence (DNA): TGCAGTGCTAGTAGGGCAGGGAATGAGCAGTGCTTC. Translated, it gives CSASRAGNEQCF.

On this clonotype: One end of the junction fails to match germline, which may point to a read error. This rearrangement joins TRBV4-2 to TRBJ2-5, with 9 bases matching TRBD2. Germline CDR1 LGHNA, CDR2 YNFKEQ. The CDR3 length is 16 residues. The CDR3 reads CAGSKSSGTVQETQYF. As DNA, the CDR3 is TGTGCCGGCAGCAAATCTAGCGGGACGGTCCAAGAGACCCAGTACTTC.

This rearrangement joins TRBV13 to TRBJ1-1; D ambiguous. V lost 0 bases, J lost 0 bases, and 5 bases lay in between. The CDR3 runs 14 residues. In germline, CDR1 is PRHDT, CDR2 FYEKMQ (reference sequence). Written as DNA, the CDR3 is TGTGCCAGCAGCTTAGGTTCGGTGAACACTGAAGCTTTCTTT. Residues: CASSLGSVNTEAFF.

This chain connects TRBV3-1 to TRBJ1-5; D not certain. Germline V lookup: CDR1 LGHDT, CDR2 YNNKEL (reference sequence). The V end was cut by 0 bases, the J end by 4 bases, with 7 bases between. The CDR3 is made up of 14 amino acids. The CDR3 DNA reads TGTGCCAGCAGCCAAGATCTGGGTAATCAGCCCCAGCATTTT. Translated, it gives CASSQDLGNQPQHF.

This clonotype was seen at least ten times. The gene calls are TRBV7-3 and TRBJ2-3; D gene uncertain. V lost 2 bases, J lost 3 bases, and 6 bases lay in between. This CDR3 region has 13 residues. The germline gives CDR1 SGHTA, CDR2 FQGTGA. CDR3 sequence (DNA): TGTGCCAGCAGCTTATTCGGAACAGATACGCAGTATTTT. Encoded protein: CASSLFGTDTQYF.

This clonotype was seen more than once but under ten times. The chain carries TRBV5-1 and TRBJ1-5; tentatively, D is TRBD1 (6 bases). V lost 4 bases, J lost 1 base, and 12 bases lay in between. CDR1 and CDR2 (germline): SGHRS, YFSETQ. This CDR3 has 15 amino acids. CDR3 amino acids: CASSPGTTSNQPQHF. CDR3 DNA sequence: TGCGCCAGCAGCCCCGGGACAACCAGCAATCAGCCCCAGCATTTT.

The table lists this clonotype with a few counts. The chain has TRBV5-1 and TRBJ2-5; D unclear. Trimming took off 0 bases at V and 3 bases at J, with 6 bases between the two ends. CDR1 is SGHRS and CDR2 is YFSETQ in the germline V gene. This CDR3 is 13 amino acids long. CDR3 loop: CASSLGGEETQYF. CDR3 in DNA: TGCGCCAGCAGCTTGGGCGGAGAAGAGACCCAGTACTTC.

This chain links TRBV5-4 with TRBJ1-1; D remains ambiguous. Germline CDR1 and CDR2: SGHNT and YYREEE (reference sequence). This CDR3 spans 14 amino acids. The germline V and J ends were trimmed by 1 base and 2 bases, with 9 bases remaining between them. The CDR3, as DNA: TGTGCCAGCAGCTTGCTACAAGATAACACTGAAGCTTTCTTT. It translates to CASSLLQDNTEAFF. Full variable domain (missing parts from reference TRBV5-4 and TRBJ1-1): ETGVTQSPTHLIKTRGQQVTLRCSSQSGHNTVSWYQQALGQGPQFIFQYYREEENGRGNFPPRFSGLQFPNYSSELNVNALELDDSALYLCASSLLQDNTEAFFGQGTRLTVV.